These 20 T cell receptor beta chains share one sample of origin, sequenced in a study of human T cells and chemical hapten exposure. TCRdb recomputed calls from the RACE reads with MiXCR, one row per CDR3 protein. Among 62,000 or so distinct CDR3 sequences, approximately 9.9% were seen once, and the ten largest hold approximately 2.2%. Time point: patch test 3, about 24 weeks after DPC sensitization. Noted treatment: therapeutic diphenylcyclopropenone sensitization with weekly scalp DPC. The sequencing used whole blood, collected in connection with sensitization to the hapten diphenylcyclopropenone (DPC). These receptors all come from a woman in her twenties or thirties with alopecia areata. Some clones in this sample may be carry-over from other donors' samples.

This rearrangement joins TRBV5-1 to TRBJ1-2, with a tentative D call TRBD1 (5 bases). CDR3 length: 14 amino acids. Looked up from germline, CDR1 is SGHRS and CDR2 is YFSETQ. The V end lost 2 bases, the J end lost 6 bases, and 14 bases lay between the germline ends. For the CDR3, the DNA is TGCGCCAGCAGCTTACCAGGACACACCAATGGCTACACCTTC. Translation: CASSLPGHTNGYTF.

This clonotype was counted a few times. This chain links TRBV6-6 with TRBJ1-5, with D unresolved. Per germline, CDR1 MNHNY and CDR2 SVGAGI (reference sequence). The CDR3 loop spans 14 amino acids. V lost 3 bases and J lost 0, with 6 bases in between. This CDR3 is CASSYADSNQPQHF. CDR3 sequence (DNA): TGTGCCAGCAGTTATGCGGATAGCAATCAGCCCCAGCATTTT.

The chain employs TRBV6-5 and TRBJ1-6, with 11 nucleotides matching TRBD1. The CDR3 consists of 17 residues. Losses at the gene ends were 4 bases for V and 7 bases for J; bases not matched to a gene: 9. Looked up from germline, CDR1 is MNHEY and CDR2 is SVGAGI. CDR3 region: CASSSLRDRGLNSPLHF. In DNA form, the CDR3 reads TGTGCCAGCAGTTCACTCCGGGACAGGGGGTTGAATTCACCCCTCCACTTT.

In its sample, this clonotype was seen a few times. The chain has TRBV12-3 or TRBV12-4 and TRBJ2-3, with TRBD2 matching 13 bases. V trimming: 6 bases; J trimming: 3 bases; junction bases outside the gene matches: 3. The length of the CDR3 is 15 residues. In DNA, the CDR3 is TGTGCCAGCAGACTAGCGGGAGGGAGTACAGATACGCAGTATTTT. Translating gives CASRLAGGSTDTQYF.

On this clonotype: Compared with germline, one end of the junction differs, possibly owing to a read error. The chain combines TRBV7-3 with TRBJ2-3, with D perhaps matching TRBD1 or TRBD2 (7 bases each). CDR3 length: 14 residues. Per germline, CDR1 SGHTA and CDR2 FQGTGA. The CDR3 sequence is CASSITGGTDPQYF. DNA of the CDR3: TGTGCCAGCAGCATTACCGGGGGGACAGATCCGCAGTATTTT.

This clonotype was detected many times. This rearrangement joins TRBV18 to TRBJ2-2; 8 bases match TRBD1. The germline V gene encodes CDR1 KGHSH and CDR2 LQKENI. J lost 1 base, V lost 4 bases, and 5 bases had no gene match. This CDR3 region has 16 residues. In DNA, the CDR3 is TGTGCCAGCTCACAGGGACAGGCGCTGAACACCGGGGAGCTGTTTTTT. Residues: CASSQGQALNTGELFF.

The V call is TRBV2, the J call TRBJ2-2, with D unresolved. There are 12 residues in the CDR3. Germline V lookup: CDR1 SNHLY, CDR2 FYNNEI. Trimming pared 7 bases from V and 1 base from J, leaving 4 bases between. In DNA, the CDR3 is TGTGCCAGCACCCTGAACACCGGGGAGCTGTTTTTT. Its translation: CASTLNTGELFF. The whole variable domain, remainder taken from reference TRBV2 and TRBJ2-2, is EPEVTQTPSHQVTQMGQEVILRCVPISNHLYFYWYRQILGQKVEFLVSFYNNEISEKSEIFDDQFSVERPDGSNFTLKIRSTKLEDSAMYFCASTLNTGELFFGEGSRLTVL.

There are many counts of this clonotype. The rearrangement joins TRBV7-2 to TRBJ1-1; D not certain. The CDR3 has 13 amino acids. V was trimmed by 8 bases and J by 3 bases, leaving 13 bases between them. CDR1 SGHTA and CDR2 FQGNSA come from the germline V gene. CDR3 nucleotides: TGTGCCAGCGCCCCCTGGGAGGACACTGAAGCTTTCTTT. It encodes CASAPWEDTEAFF.

In this sample, this clonotype turned up many times. The genes are TRBV5-1 and TRBJ2-1; D might be TRBD1 or TRBD2, each matching 5 bases. CDR3 length equals 17 residues. The V and J ends lost 1 base and 6 bases respectively, with 20 bases between them. Germline CDR1 and CDR2: SGHRS and YFSETQ. CDR3 sequence (DNA): TGCGCCAGCAGCTTGTCCCTGGGACGCGTCCGAATCAATGAGCAGTTCTTC. This sequence encodes CASSLSLGRVRINEQFF.

This chain connects TRBV9 to TRBJ1-2, with 8 nucleotides matching TRBD1. Germline CDR1 and CDR2: SGDLS and YYNGEE. The J segment lost 6 bases and the V segment lost 4 bases, leaving 11 bases of the junction unmatched. This CDR3 contains 15 residues. The CDR3 is CASSYSEGQAHGYTF. In nucleotides, the CDR3 is TGTGCCAGCAGCTACTCAGAGGGACAGGCGCATGGCTACACCTTC.

This chain links TRBV6-5 with TRBJ2-5, with D possibly called TRBD1 or TRBD2 (5 bases each). The CDR3 has 15 residues. The germline V gene has CDR1 MNHEY and CDR2 SVGAGI. Trimming took 6 bases from V and 5 from J, leaving 19 bases between them. CDR3 protein: CASSQRFGDDETQYF. The DNA for the CDR3 is TGTGCCAGCAGCCAGAGGTTTGGGGACGACGAGACCCAGTACTTC.

The chain has TRBV4-1 and TRBJ2-4; tentative D call: TRBD1 (6 bases). Trimming removed 3 bases from V and 0 bases from J, with 15 bases in between. Germline loops: CDR1 MGHRA, CDR2 YSYEKL. CDR3 length: 17 residues. In nucleotides, the CDR3 is TGCGCCAGCAGCCAGGAACCTACACAGGGAGCCAAAAACATTCAGTACTTC. This gives the protein CASSQEPTQGAKNIQYF.

This clonotype has just one count. The chain is built from TRBV6-5 and TRBJ2-1; no clear D. Germline V lookup: CDR1 MNHEY, CDR2 SVGAGI. Deletions cut 2 bases from V and 10 bases from J, with 21 bases between. The CDR3 covers 16 residues. CDR3 loop: CASSYESDSILHEQFF. DNA for the CDR3: TGTGCCAGCAGTTACGAATCAGACTCGATCCTGCACGAGCAGTTCTTC.

This clonotype came up many times. This chain joins TRBV29-1 and TRBJ2-4; 10 nucleotides match TRBD1. Trimming removed 6 bases from V and 8 bases from J; junction bases left unmatched: 7. Germline-derived CDR1 and CDR2 are SQVTM and ANQGSEA. The CDR3 runs 13 residues. In DNA, the CDR3 is TGCAGCGTCGCAAGACAGGGGGCGGACATTCAGTACTTC. This codes for CSVARQGADIQYF.

Ten or more counts support this clonotype. The chain combines TRBV12-3 or TRBV12-4 with TRBJ1-6, with TRBD1 as a possible D gene (5 bases). This CDR3 comprises 15 residues. The ends were cut back, 5 bases at V and 7 bases at J, with 15 bases in the middle. CDR3: CASSIMAGFNSPLHF. The CDR3 coding sequence is TGTGCCAGCAGTATTATGGCAGGGTTCAATTCACCCCTCCACTTT.

This clonotype was recorded many times. The CDR3 reads CASSLKNEKLFF. CDR3 DNA: TGTGCCAGCTCACTAAAAAATGAAAAACTGTTTTTT. The chain employs TRBV18 and TRBJ1-4; D remains unclear. The V end was cut by 4 bases, the J end by 5 bases, with 5 bases between. The CDR3 is 12 amino acids. The germline V gene has CDR1 KGHSH and CDR2 LQKENI.

This clonotype was counted many times. The chain carries TRBV20-1 and TRBJ1-2; D ambiguous. Trimming stripped 6 bases from V and 8 bases from J, with 13 bases between. CDR1 is DFQATT and CDR2 is SNEGSKA in the germline V gene (reference sequence). The CDR3 contains 11 residues. CDR3 in DNA: TGCAGTGCACCGGACTTCAGGGGCTACACCTTC. Protein product: CSAPDFRGYTF.

This clonotype has at least ten counts. This chain joins TRBV18 and TRBJ1-1; weak D call: TRBD1 (6 bases). Trimming pared 4 bases from V and 9 bases from J, leaving 18 bases between. This CDR3 is 14 amino acids long. Germline V gives CDR1 KGHSH, CDR2 LQKENI. The CDR3 loop is CASSQDRIGPQAFF. DNA for the CDR3: TGTGCCAGCTCACAAGACAGGATAGGACCTCAAGCTTTCTTT.

This clonotype showed up many times. The chain links TRBV7-6 to TRBJ2-2; 7 bases are a match to TRBD1. CDR1 SGHVS and CDR2 FNYEAQ come from the germline V gene. CDR3 length equals 17 residues. V dropped 5 bases and J dropped 4; count of bases not matched to a gene: 13. DNA of the CDR3: TGTGCCAGCAGCACCTCGTCCGGGACAGCGTCCACCGGGGAGCTGTTTTTT. Translated, it gives CASSTSSGTASTGELFF.

V usage is TRBV19 and J usage is TRBJ2-7; 7 nucleotides align to TRBD1. CDR3 length: 13 residues. The V segment lost 10 bases and the J segment 5 bases; nucleotides outside the gene matches: 11. From germline, CDR1 is LNHDA and CDR2 SQIVND (reference sequence). The CDR3 DNA reads as TGTGCCACCGCCGCGCAACAGGGGAACGAGCAGTACTTC. The encoded protein is CATAAQQGNEQYF.